This is a list of T cell receptor beta chains from one sample in a study of shared clonotypes between healthy human individuals. Generated by immunoSEQ multiplex PCR, the TCRdb table keeps only in-frame clones and is missing some. The repertoire has around 2,000,000 clones, about 95% of them found once; the top ten carry approximately 1.2%. The material sequenced was naive CD8+ T cells sorted from blood. These receptors all stem from a man in his late teens or twenties in good health. The CDR3 runs from the conserved cysteine through the conserved F or W. D genes are given only for firm matches. Clone size is not always given. Where it is, it says once, few, many or a class for expanded clones.

CDR3 protein | CDR3 DNA | V gene | D gene | clone size | J gene
CASSELTGGQETQYF | TGCGCCAGCAGTGAGTTGACAGGGGGGCAAGAGACCCAGTACTTC | TRBV10-1 | TRBD1 | . | TRBJ2-5
CASSQDTGLERFF | TGCGCCAGCAGCCAAGATACGGGACTAGAGCGGTTCTTC | TRBV4-3 | TRBD2 | . | TRBJ2-1
CATSRDRQDYEQYF | TGTGCCACCAGCAGAGATCGGCAGGACTACGAGCAGTACTTC | TRBV15 | . | . | TRBJ2-7
CASSERTGNTEAFF | TGTGCCAGCAGTGAAAGGACAGGGAACACTGAAGCTTTCTTT | TRBV6-1 | TRBD1 | . | TRBJ1-1
CASSPSTGYIEQYF | TGTGCCAGCAGTCCATCGACAGGGTATATCGAGCAGTACTTC | TRBV27 | TRBD1 | once | TRBJ2-7
CASSLSFSATYGYTF | TGTGCCAGCAGTTTATCGTTCTCAGCTACCTATGGCTACACCTTC | TRBV27 | . | . | TRBJ1-2
CASSSPGQGPSTDTQYF | TGTGCCAGCAGCTCACCGGGACAGGGGCCGAGCACAGATACGCAGTATTTT | TRBV7-3 | TRBD1 | once | TRBJ2-3
CASSLMEGIGTGPMNTEAFF | TGTGCCAGCAGCTTAATGGAGGGCATCGGGACAGGGCCTATGAACACTGAAGCTTTCTTT | TRBV13 | TRBD1 | . | TRBJ1-1
CASGPDGTYEQYF | TGTGCTAGTGGTCCTGACGGGACCTACGAGCAGTACTTC | TRBV12-5 | . | . | TRBJ2-7
CASSLSTSGRTGELFF | TGTGCCAGCAGTTTATCGACTAGCGGACGCACCGGGGAGCTGTTTTTT | TRBV27 | TRBD2 | . | TRBJ2-2
CASSVDTGTYEQYF | TGTGCCAGCAGTGTAGACACCGGGACCTACGAGCAGTACTTC | TRBV27 | . | once | TRBJ2-7
CASSSPWYSPLHF | TGTGCCAGCAGCTCCCCCTGGTATTCACCCCTCCACTTT | TRBV5-8 | . | . | TRBJ1-6
CASSTRGGPSYEQYF | TGTGCCAGCAGCACCCGCGGGGGGCCCTCCTACGAGCAGTACTTC | TRBV13 | TRBD2 | . | TRBJ2-7
CASSLLGSRLTEAFF | TGTGCCAGCAGCCTACTAGGGTCGAGGCTCACTGAAGCTTTCTTT | TRBV27 | . | once | TRBJ1-1
CASSFVTANTEAFF | TGCGCCAGCAGCTTCGTGACAGCGAACACTGAAGCTTTCTTT | TRBV5-1 | . | . | TRBJ1-1
CASKAAGLQGTNEQFF | TGTGCCAGCAAAGCGGCGGGACTACAGGGGACCAATGAGCAGTTCTTC | TRBV27 | . | . | TRBJ2-1
CASSWDSPTYEQYF | TGTGCCAGCTCTTGGGACAGCCCTACCTACGAGCAGTACTTC | TRBV19 | TRBD1 | . | TRBJ2-7
CHPRGREGQFKETQYF | TGTCACCCCCGAGGGCGGGAGGGCCAGTTTAAAGAGACCCAGTACTTC | TRBV2 | TRBD2 | . | TRBJ2-5
CASSFGEAFF | TGTGCCAGCAGCTTCGGGGAAGCTTTCTTT | TRBV7-9 | . | . | TRBJ1-1
CASSSRGPEETQYF | TGTGCCAGCAGTTCACGGGGACCGGAGGAGACCCAGTACTTC | TRBV27 | . | . | TRBJ2-5
CASSSTLQETQYF | TGTGCCAGCAGCTCTACACTACAAGAGACCCAGTACTTC | TRBV7-9 | . | . | TRBJ2-5
CASSLSKDIGYTF | TGTGCCAGCAGTTTAAGTAAGGACATAGGCTACACCTTC | TRBV27 | . | . | TRBJ1-2
CASSLGGQAPYF | TGTGCCAGCAGCTTAGGGGGGCAGGCCCCGTACTTC | TRBV7-9 | . | . | TRBJ2-7
CASSTGGTEAFF | TGTGCCAGCAGTACAGGGGGGACTGAAGCTTTCTTT | TRBV2 | TRBD1 | . | TRBJ1-1
CAWSLVPREGYEQYF | TGTGCCTGGAGTCTTGTACCGCGGGAGGGCTACGAGCAGTACTTC | TRBV30 | TRBD2 | . | TRBJ2-7
CASSGTEYSNQPQHF | TGTGCCAGCAGTGGGACAGAATATAGCAATCAGCCCCAGCATTTT | TRBV6-1 | . | few | TRBJ1-5
CASSPGLAGGPGELFF | TGTGCTAGCAGCCCCGGACTAGCGGGAGGACCCGGGGAGCTGTTTTTT | TRBV7-7 | TRBD2 | . | TRBJ2-2
CASSLDEAGLNYGYTF | TGTGCCAGCAGCTTAGACGAGGCAGGGCTAAACTATGGCTACACCTTC | TRBV11-2 | . | . | TRBJ1-2
CASSVSLGNEQFF | TGTGCCAGCAGCGTATCCCTAGGCAATGAGCAGTTCTTC | TRBV9 | . | once | TRBJ2-1
CASSEESWQPQHF | TGTGCCAGTAGTGAAGAATCTTGGCAGCCCCAGCATTTT | TRBV19 | . | . | TRBJ1-5
CASSLDGGIYYEQYF | TGTGCCAGCAGCTTAGACGGGGGGATTTACTACGAGCAGTACTTC | TRBV11-2 | TRBD2 | once | TRBJ2-7
CASSDEAWQPQHF | TGTGCCAGCAGTGACGAGGCTTGGCAGCCCCAGCATTTT | TRBV6-1 | . | once | TRBJ1-5
CASSQDRQGAEGETQYF | TGCGCCAGCAGCCAAGACCGACAGGGGGCTGAAGGAGAGACCCAGTACTTC | TRBV4-3 | TRBD1 | . | TRBJ2-5
CASSGAYQETQYF | TGTGCCAGTAGCGGGGCCTACCAAGAGACCCAGTACTTC | TRBV19 | . | . | TRBJ2-5
CASTRWSSGTRGTATNEKLFF | TGCGCCAGCACCAGGTGGTCCTCCGGGACGAGGGGGACTGCAACTAATGAAAAACTGTTTTTT | TRBV5-1 | . | . | TRBJ1-4
CASSELGLAGVGEQYF | TGTGCCAGCAGCGAATTGGGACTAGCGGGAGTGGGGGAGCAGTACTTC | TRBV9 | TRBD2 | . | TRBJ2-7
CASSFRGVPSYEQYF | TGTGCCAGCAGTTTTCGGGGGGTTCCATCCTACGAGCAGTACTTC | TRBV28 | TRBD2 | . | TRBJ2-7
CASSLSWDESHSGANVLTF | TGTGCCAGCAGCTTATCGTGGGACGAAAGTCACTCTGGGGCCAACGTCCTGACTTTC | TRBV7-9 | . | once | TRBJ2-6
CASSPRTGSSYEQYF | TGTGCCAGCAGCCCTCGGACAGGTAGCTCCTACGAGCAGTACTTC | TRBV7-6 | TRBD1 | . | TRBJ2-7
CASSLVRGSSYNEQFF | TGTGCCAGCAGCTTGGTGAGGGGAAGCTCCTACAATGAGCAGTTCTTC | TRBV7-8 | . | . | TRBJ2-1
CASSPYGDGYTF | TGTGCCAGCAGTCCCTATGGGGATGGCTACACCTTC | TRBV5-4 | . | . | TRBJ1-2
CASSPWGVNEQFF | TGTGCCAGCAGCCCTTGGGGGGTCAATGAGCAGTTCTTC | TRBV7-3 | . | once | TRBJ2-1
CASSFDGQETQYF | TGTGCCAGCAGCTTCGACGGTCAAGAGACCCAGTACTTC | TRBV7-8 | . | . | TRBJ2-5
CASRPGQGAGEQYF | TGTGCCAGTAGGCCGGGACAGGGGGCTGGGGAGCAGTACTTC | TRBV19 | TRBD1 | . | TRBJ2-7